This TCR beta chain is from a study of T cells in tuberculosis. This clone occurred a few times. Sorting used thawed, overnight-rested PBMC stained with anti-CD3, a viability dye and GMM-loaded CD1B tetramer. The lipid loaded on the CD1B tetramers was C32 glucose monomycolate from Rhodococcus equi. The CDR3 consists of 13 residues. Germline CDR1 reads SEHNR; CDR2 reads FQNEAQ (reference sequence). Trimming cost V 10 bases and J 4 bases, with 14 bases left between them. Libraries were prepared by immunoSEQ multiplex PCR; TCRdb keeps only in-frame clonotypes and omits some of them. The sample lists roughly 59,000 clones, under 90% occurring once.

J is TRBJ1-3 and V is TRBV7-9, with TRBD1 as a possible D gene (5 bases). The sequenced sample consisted of CD1b-GMM tetramer-negative cells sorted from PBMCs. The clonotype comes from an adult woman with latent tuberculosis. CDR3 in DNA: TGTGCCACCGTAGCGGGGGACGGAAACACCATATATTTT. As protein: CATVAGDGNTIYF. The full variable domain, completed using reference TRBV7-9 and TRBJ1-3, is DTGVSQNPRHKITKRGQNVTFRCDPISEHNRLYWYRQTLGQGPEFLTYFQNEAQLEKSRLLSDRFSAERPKGSFSTLEIQRTEQGDSAMYLCATVAGDGNTIYFGEGSWLTVV.